This TCR beta chain is from a study of cytomegalovirus exposure and HLA in healthy donors. Method: immunoSEQ multiplex PCR; TCRdb's copy keeps in-frame clones and lacks some. The table shows 100,000 to 150,000 clones, with 85% to 90% occurring only once. What was sequenced was PBMCs. The TCR was taken from a woman younger than 35 in good health and CMV-seronegative.

The DNA for the CDR3 is TGTGCCAGCTCCCCGCCCGGCAGGGGGCCCGGCGAGCAGTACTTC. Translated, it gives CASSPPGRGPGEQYF. The gene calls are TRBV18 and TRBJ2-7; 8 nucleotides agree with TRBD1. In germline, CDR1 is KGHSH, CDR2 LQKENI. The J segment lost 6 bases and the V segment lost 6 bases, leaving 13 bases of the junction unmatched. CDR3 length: 15 residues.